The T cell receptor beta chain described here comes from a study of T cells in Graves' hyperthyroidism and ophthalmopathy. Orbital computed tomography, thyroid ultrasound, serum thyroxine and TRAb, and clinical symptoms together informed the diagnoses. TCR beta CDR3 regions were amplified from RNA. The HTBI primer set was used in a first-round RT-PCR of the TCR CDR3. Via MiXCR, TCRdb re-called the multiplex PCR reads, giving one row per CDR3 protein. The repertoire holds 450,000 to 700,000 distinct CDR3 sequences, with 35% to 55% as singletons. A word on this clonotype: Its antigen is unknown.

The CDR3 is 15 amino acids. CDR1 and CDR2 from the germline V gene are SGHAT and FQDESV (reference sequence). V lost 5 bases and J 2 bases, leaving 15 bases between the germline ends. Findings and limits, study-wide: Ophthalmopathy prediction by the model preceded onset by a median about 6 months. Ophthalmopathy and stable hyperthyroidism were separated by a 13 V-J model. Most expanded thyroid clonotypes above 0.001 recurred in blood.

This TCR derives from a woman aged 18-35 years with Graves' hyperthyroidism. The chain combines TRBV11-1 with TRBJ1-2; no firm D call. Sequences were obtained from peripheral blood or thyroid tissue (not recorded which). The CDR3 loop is CASSVDSAGNYGYTF. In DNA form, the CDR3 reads TGTGCCAGCAGCGTTGATTCAGCAGGCAACTATGGCTACACCTTC.